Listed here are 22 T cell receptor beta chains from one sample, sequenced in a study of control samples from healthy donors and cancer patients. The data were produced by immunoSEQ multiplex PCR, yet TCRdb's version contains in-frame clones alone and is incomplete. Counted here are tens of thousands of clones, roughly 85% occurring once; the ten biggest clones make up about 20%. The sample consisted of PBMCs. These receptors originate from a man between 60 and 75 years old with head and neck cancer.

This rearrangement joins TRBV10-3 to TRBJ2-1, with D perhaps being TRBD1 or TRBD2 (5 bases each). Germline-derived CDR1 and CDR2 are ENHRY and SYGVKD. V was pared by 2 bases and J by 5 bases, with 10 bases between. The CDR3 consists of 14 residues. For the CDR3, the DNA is TGTGCCATCAGTGAGACCGGGACCCACAATGAGCAGTTCTTC. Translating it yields CAISETGTHNEQFF.

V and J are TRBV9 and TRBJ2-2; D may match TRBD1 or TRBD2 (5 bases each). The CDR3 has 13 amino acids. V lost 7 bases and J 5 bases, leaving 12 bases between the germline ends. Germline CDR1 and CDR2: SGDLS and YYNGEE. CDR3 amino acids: CASSGTVTGELFF. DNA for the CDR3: TGTGCCAGCTCCGGGACGGTAACCGGGGAGCTGTTTTTT. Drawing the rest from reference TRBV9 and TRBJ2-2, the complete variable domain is DSGVTQTPKHLITATGQRVTLRCSPRSGDLSVYWYQQSLDQGLQFLIQYYNGEERAKGNILERFSAQQFPDLHSELNLSSLELGDSALYFCASSGTVTGELFFGEGSRLTVL.

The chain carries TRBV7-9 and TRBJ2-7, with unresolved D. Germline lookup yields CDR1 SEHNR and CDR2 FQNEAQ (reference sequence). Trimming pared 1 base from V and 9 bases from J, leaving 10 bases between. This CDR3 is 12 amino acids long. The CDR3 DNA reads TGTGCCAGCAGCTTAGAAGGCGCAGGGCAGTACTTC. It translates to CASSLEGAGQYF. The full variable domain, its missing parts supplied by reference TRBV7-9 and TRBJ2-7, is DTGVSQNPRHKITKRGQNVTFRCDPISEHNRLYWYRQTLGQGPEFLTYFQNEAQLEKSRLLSDRFSAERPKGSFSTLEIQRTEQGDSAMYLCASSLEGAGQYFGPGTRLTVT.

CDR3 coding DNA: TGTGCCAGCAGTTTATCGGCGGATTACAATGAGCAGTTCTTC. Protein: CASSLSADYNEQFF. The V call is TRBV28, the J call TRBJ2-1; no firm D call. V was shortened by 1 base and J by 4 bases, with 8 bases between the two germline ends. The CDR3 spans 14 residues. Germline values: CDR1 MDHEN, CDR2 SYDVKM.

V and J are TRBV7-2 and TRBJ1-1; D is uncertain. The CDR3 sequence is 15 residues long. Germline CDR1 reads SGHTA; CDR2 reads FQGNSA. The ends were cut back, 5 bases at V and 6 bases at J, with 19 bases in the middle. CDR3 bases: TGTGCCAGCAGCACAGTGTACGGGCGCGTCGCTGAAGCTTTCTTT. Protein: CASSTVYGRVAEAFF.

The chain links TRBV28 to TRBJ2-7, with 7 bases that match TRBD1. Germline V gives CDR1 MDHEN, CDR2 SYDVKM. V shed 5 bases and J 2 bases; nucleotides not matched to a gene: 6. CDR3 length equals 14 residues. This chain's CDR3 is CASSQTGAAYEQYF. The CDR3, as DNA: TGTGCCAGCAGTCAAACAGGGGCCGCCTACGAGCAGTACTTC.

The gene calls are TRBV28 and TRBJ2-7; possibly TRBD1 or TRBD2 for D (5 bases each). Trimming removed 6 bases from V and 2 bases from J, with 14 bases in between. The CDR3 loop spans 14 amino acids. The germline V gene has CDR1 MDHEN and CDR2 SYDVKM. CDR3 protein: CASSPPGPAYEQYF. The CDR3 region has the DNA TGTGCCAGCAGCCCACCGGGACCGGCCTACGAGCAGTACTTC.

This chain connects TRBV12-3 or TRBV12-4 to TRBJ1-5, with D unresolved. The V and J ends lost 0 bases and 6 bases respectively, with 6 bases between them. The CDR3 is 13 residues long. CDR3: CASSLALGQPQHF. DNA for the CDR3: TGTGCCAGCAGTTTAGCGCTAGGTCAGCCCCAGCATTTT.

The CDR3 loop reads CASSHRMDMGTGNTIYF. In DNA, the CDR3 is TGTGCCAGCAGCCACAGAATGGATATGGGGACTGGAAACACCATATATTTT. The chain combines TRBV27 with TRBJ1-3; D unclear. The germline V and J ends were trimmed by 6 bases and 2 bases, with 20 bases remaining between them. The CDR3 has 17 residues. The germline CDR1 and CDR2 sequences are MNHEY and SMNVEV (reference sequence).

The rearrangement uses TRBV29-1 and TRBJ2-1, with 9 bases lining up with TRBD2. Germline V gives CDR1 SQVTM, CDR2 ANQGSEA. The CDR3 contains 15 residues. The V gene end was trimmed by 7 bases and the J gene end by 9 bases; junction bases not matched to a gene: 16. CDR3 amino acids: CSGSGGGRGRGEQFF. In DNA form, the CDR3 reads TGCAGCGGGAGCGGGGGCGGGAGGGGTAGAGGTGAGCAGTTCTTC.

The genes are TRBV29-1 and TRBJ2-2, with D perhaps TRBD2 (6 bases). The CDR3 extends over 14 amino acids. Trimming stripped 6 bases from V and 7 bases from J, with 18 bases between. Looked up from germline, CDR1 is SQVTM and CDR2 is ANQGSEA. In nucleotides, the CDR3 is TGCAGCGTGGTCTTCGGGAGAACGGACGGGGAGCTGTTTTTT. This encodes CSVVFGRTDGELFF.

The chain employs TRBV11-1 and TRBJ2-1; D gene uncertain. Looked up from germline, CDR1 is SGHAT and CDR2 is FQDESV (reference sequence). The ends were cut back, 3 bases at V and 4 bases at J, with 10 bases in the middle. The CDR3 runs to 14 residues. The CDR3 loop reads CASSFMKGYNEQFF. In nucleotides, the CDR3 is TGTGCCAGCAGCTTTATGAAGGGATACAATGAGCAGTTCTTC.

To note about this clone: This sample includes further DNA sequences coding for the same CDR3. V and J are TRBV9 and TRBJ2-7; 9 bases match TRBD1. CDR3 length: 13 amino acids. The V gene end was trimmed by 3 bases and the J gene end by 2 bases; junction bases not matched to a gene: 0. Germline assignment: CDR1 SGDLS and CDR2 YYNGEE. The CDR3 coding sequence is TGTGCCAGCAGCGGACAGGGGGCCTACGAGCAGTACTTC. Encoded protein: CASSGQGAYEQYF.

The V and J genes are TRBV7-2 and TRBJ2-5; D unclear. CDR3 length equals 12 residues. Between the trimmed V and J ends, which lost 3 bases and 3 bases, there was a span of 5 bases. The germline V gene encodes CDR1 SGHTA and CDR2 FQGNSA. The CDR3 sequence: CASSFFEETQYF. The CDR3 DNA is TGTGCCAGCAGCTTTTTCGAAGAGACCCAGTACTTC.

CDR3 coding DNA: TGTGCCAGCAGTCTGACAGGGGGGTTGAACACTGAAGCTTTCTTT. The encoded protein is CASSLTGGLNTEAFF. This rearrangement joins TRBV27 to TRBJ1-1, with TRBD1 matching 9 bases. The CDR3 contains 15 residues. Germline CDR1 MNHEY, CDR2 SMNVEV (reference sequence). The V and J ends lost 5 bases and 0 bases, in that order; junction bases with no gene match: 4.

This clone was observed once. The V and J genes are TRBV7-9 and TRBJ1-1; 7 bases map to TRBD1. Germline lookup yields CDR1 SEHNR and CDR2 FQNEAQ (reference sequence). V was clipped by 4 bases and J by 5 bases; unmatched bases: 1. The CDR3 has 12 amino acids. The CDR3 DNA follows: TGTGCCAGCAGCTCAGGGGGGACTGAAGCTTTCTTT. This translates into CASSSGGTEAFF.

The CDR3 DNA is TGTGCCAGCAGTGACTGGACGCCGGGCGGCTACACCTTC. Its translation is CASSDWTPGGYTF. This rearrangement joins TRBV12-3 or TRBV12-4 to TRBJ1-2, with D hard to call. Trimming pared 5 bases from V and 8 bases from J, leaving 15 bases between. The CDR3 has 13 amino acids.

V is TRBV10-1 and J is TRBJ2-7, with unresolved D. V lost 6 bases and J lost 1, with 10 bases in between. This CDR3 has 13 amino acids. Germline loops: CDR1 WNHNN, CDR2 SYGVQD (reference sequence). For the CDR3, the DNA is TGCGCCAGCAGCCGGGTCCCTTCCTACGAGCAGTACTTC. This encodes CASSRVPSYEQYF.

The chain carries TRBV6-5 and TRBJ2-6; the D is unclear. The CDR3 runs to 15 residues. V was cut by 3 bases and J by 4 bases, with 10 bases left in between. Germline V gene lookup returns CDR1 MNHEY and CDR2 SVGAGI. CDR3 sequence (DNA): TGTGCCAGCAGTTATTTGGGAACCGGGGCCAACGTCCTGACTTTC. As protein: CASSYLGTGANVLTF.

The CDR3 spells CASSSRPQPQHF. The CDR3 region has the DNA TGTGCCAGCAGTTCCCGACCGCAGCCCCAGCATTTT. This chain joins TRBV12-3 or TRBV12-4 and TRBJ1-5; unclear D gene. V was trimmed by 4 bases and J by 7 bases, leaving 8 bases between them. The CDR3 contains 12 residues.

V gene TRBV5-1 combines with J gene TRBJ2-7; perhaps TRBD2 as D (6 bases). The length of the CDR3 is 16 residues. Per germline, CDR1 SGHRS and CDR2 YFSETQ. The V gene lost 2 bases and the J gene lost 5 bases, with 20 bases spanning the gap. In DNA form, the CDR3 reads TGCGCCAGCAGCTTAGTCGCGGGCCTAGCGTCTAACGAGCAGTACTTC. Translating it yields CASSLVAGLASNEQYF.

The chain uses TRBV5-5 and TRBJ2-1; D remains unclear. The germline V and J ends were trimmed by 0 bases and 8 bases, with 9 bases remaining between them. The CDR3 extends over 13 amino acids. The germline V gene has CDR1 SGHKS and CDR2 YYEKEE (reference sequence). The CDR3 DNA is TGTGCCAGCAGCTTGGTCGGGTTGGATGAGCAGTTCTTC. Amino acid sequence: CASSLVGLDEQFF. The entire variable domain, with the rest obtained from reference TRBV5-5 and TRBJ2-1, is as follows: DAGVTQSPTHLIKTRGQQVTLRCSPISGHKSVSWYQQVLGQGPQFIFQYYEKEERGRGNFPDRFSARQFPNYSSELNVNALLLGDSALYLCASSLVGLDEQFFGPGTRLTVL.